These 9 T cell receptor beta chains share one sample of origin, sequenced in a study of STAT5B mutations in CD4+ large granular lymphocyte leukemia. The repertoire was sequenced with immunoSEQ multiplex PCR; TCRdb's copy has only in-frame clones and lacks some. This sample yields about 45,000 clones, of which 65% to 90% are seen a single time; about 3% belongs to the top ten. The sequenced sample consisted of CD4+ T cells from blood buffy coats. These receptors came from a human donor in good health.

The chain couples TRBV2 to TRBJ1-5; 10 nucleotides agree with TRBD1. CDR3 size: 15 residues. V was pared by 6 bases and J by 5 bases, with 7 bases of the junction left unmatched. Germline V lookup: CDR1 SNHLY, CDR2 FYNNEI. The CDR3: CASSGQGVPDQPQHF. The CDR3 region has the DNA TGTGCCAGCAGCGGACAGGGGGTGCCTGATCAGCCCCAGCATTTT.

The genes are TRBV7-9 and TRBJ1-1; tentatively, D is TRBD1 (6 bases). The CDR3 runs to 15 residues. CDR1 is SEHNR, CDR2 FQNEAQ, per germline (reference sequence). V lost 1 base, J lost 4 bases, and 13 bases lay in between. CDR3 protein: CASSLVGGGGTEAFF. The CDR3 DNA is TGTGCCAGCAGCTTAGTGGGGGGCGGTGGCACTGAAGCTTTCTTT.

The rearrangement links TRBV4-1 to TRBJ1-6, with 7 bases aligning to TRBD1. V lost 4 bases and J lost 16; bases outside the gene matches: 22. This CDR3 spans 17 amino acids. Germline V gene data show CDR1 as MGHRA and CDR2 as YSYEKL. For the CDR3, the DNA is TGCGCCAGCAGCCCGCCAACGACAGGGCAAAGGGGACACGGACTCCACTTT. It encodes CASSPPTTGQRGHGLHF.

This clone was picked up a small number of times. The chain recombines TRBV7-9 with TRBJ2-5; the match to TRBD2 covers 15 bases. The germline V gene encodes CDR1 SEHNR and CDR2 FQNEAQ (reference sequence). After removal of 7 bases from V and 5 bases from J, the junction contained 8 bases not matched to a gene. The CDR3 sequence is 16 residues long. CDR3 protein: CASTPGLAGGGETQYF. In DNA form, the CDR3 reads TGTGCCAGCACGCCGGGACTAGCGGGAGGAGGGGAGACCCAGTACTTC.

This chain uses TRBV7-2 with TRBJ1-5; TRBD1 agrees at 8 bases. CDR3 length equals 15 residues. The germline V gene encodes CDR1 SGHTA and CDR2 FQGNSA. The J segment lost 2 bases and the V segment lost 3 bases, leaving 3 bases of the junction unmatched. As DNA, the CDR3 is TGTGCCAGCAGCTTCGGACAGGGACGCAATCAGCCCCAGCATTTT. Protein product: CASSFGQGRNQPQHF.

The chain combines TRBV19 with TRBJ2-1; 7 bases align to TRBD1. The CDR3 has 14 residues. Trimming cost V 2 bases and J 7 bases; bases outside gene matches: 5. CDR1 and CDR2 from the germline V gene are LNHDA and SQIVND (reference sequence). The CDR3 coding sequence is TGTGCCAGTAGTATATATAAACAGGGGAATGAGCAGTTCTTC. This encodes CASSIYKQGNEQFF.

CDR3 nucleotides: TGTGCCAGCAGTGAAGCGTACGGGACAGGGTATGGAGAGACCCAGTACTTC. This translates into CASSEAYGTGYGETQYF. The J gene is TRBJ2-5, the V gene TRBV6-1; 9 positions match TRBD1. Per germline, CDR1 MNHNS and CDR2 SASEGT. With 0 bases clipped from V and 4 bases from J, the junction kept 9 bases outside the gene matches. CDR3 length equals 17 residues.

The chain carries TRBV5-1 and TRBJ2-7; D is unresolved. The CDR3 contains 13 residues. Per germline, CDR1 SGHRS and CDR2 YFSETQ. Deletions cut 0 bases from V and 5 bases from J, with 9 bases between. The CDR3 DNA sequence: TGCGCCAGCAGCTTGGCCGAACTAAACGAGCAGTACTTC. It is translated as CASSLAELNEQYF.

The V gene is TRBV29-1, the J gene TRBJ2-3; no clear D. This CDR3 is 14 amino acids long. V was trimmed by 7 bases and J by 3 bases, leaving 17 bases between them. Germline V gene data show CDR1 as SQVTM and CDR2 as ANQGSEA. The chain's CDR3 is CSGAGAYRTDTQYF. CDR3 DNA sequence: TGCAGCGGGGCAGGAGCCTACAGAACAGATACGCAGTATTTT.